This is a list of T cell receptor beta chains from one sample in a study of shared clonotypes between healthy human individuals. Produced via immunoSEQ multiplex PCR; TCRdb's table is partial and in-frame only. Of a few million clones in the sample, roughly 95% were seen once. Sequencing used naive CD4+ T cells sorted from blood. All receptors derive from a man aged 18 to 35 in good health. Each CDR3 is given with its conserved first and last residue. D genes are given only for firm matches. Part of the rows lack a size; the others show once, few, many or a class for expanded clones.

>TRBV30|NA|TRBJ1-1|NA
TGTGCCTGGAGTGTACAGATGGCCACTGAAGCTTTCTTT
CAWSVQMATEAFF
>TRBV27|NA|TRBJ2-7|TRBD1
TGTGCCAGCAGTTCAGGACAGGGGTTCACCGAGCAGTACTTC
CASSSGQGFTEQYF
>TRBV6-1|NA|TRBJ1-6|NA
TGTGCCAGCAGTGGCCTAAGACAGGTTAATTCACCCCTCCACTTT
CASSGLRQVNSPLHF
>TRBV11-2|NA|TRBJ2-7|NA
TGTGCCAGCAGCCCGGAGATGCGTTACGAGCAGTACTTC
CASSPEMRYEQYF
>TRBV4-1|once|TRBJ1-5|NA
TGCGCCAGCAGCCAAAACCCCCTGGAGCCCCAGCATTTT
CASSQNPLEPQHF
>TRBV7-9|NA|TRBJ2-2|NA
TGTGCCAGCAGCGCCCAGGGTAGCGGGGAGCTGTTTTTT
CASSAQGSGELFF
>TRBV10-3|NA|TRBJ2-5|NA
TGTGCCATCAGTGAGCAAGAGACCCAGTACTTC
CAISEQETQYF
>TRBV7-9|once|TRBJ1-5|NA
TGTGCCAGCAGCCCTTCCCTTGATCAGCCCCAGCATTTT
CASSPSLDQPQHF
>TRBV28|NA|TRBJ1-6|NA
TGTGCCAGCAGTTTGGTGGGTTCACCCCTCCACTTT
CASSLVGSPLHF
>TRBV18|few|TRBJ1-2|NA
TGTGCCAGCTCCCCGGAATTGGGCGGCTACACCTTC
CASSPELGGYTF
>TRBV10-3|NA|TRBJ2-5|TRBD1
TGTGCCATCTCCCGGGACAGAGAGACCCAGTACTTC
CAISRDRETQYF
>TRBV6-5|NA|TRBJ2-7|TRBD1
TGTGCCAGCGGCAAAGGGACAGCCTACGAGCAGTACTTC
CASGKGTAYEQYF
>TRBV6-1|NA|TRBJ2-7|NA
TGTGCCAGCAGTGCGTTGGGGTCGGCCTTCTACGAGCAGTACTTC
CASSALGSAFYEQYF
>TRBV5-4|NA|TRBJ1-6|TRBD1
TGTGCCAGCAGTTCCTCGAGACAGGGGGGTAATTCACCCCTCCACTTT
CASSSSRQGGNSPLHF
>TRBV6-6|NA|TRBJ1-1|TRBD1
TGTGCCAGCACCCCACGGGGACAGGGGGCGCACACTGAAGCTTTCTTT
CASTPRGQGAHTEAFF
>TRBV28|once|TRBJ1-6|NA
TGTGCCAGCAGCAAGGTCACAGGGAGCTCCTATAATTCACCCCTCCACTTT
CASSKVTGSSYNSPLHF
>TRBV27|NA|TRBJ2-7|TRBD1
TGTGCCAGCAGTTCCTATGGACAGGGGAAGTACGAGCAGTACTTC
CASSSYGQGKYEQYF
>TRBV7-2|few|TRBJ2-7|TRBD2
TGTGCCAGCAGCCCCCGGACTAGCGGGAGCTACGAGCAGTACTTC
CASSPRTSGSYEQYF
>TRBV5-6|NA|TRBJ1-1|NA
TGTGCCAGCAGCCGCAACAGAAGTGAAGCTTTCTTT
CASSRNRSEAFF
>TRBV30|NA|TRBJ1-2|NA
TGTGCCTGGAGTGACACCCCGGGTGGCTACACCTTC
CAWSDTPGGYTF
>TRBV5-3|NA|TRBJ2-2|NA
TGTGCCAGAAGCTGCAGGGGAGGGGACGGGGAGCTGTTTTTT
CARSCRGGDGELFF
>TRBV7-7|NA|TRBJ2-5|TRBD2
TGTGCTAGCAGCTCGGGGGGGACCCAGTACTTC
CASSSGGTQYF
>TRBV27|NA|TRBJ1-5|TRBD1
TGTGCCAGCAGTCTTACAGGGGGCGGCAATCAGCCCCAGCATTTT
CASSLTGGGNQPQHF